The clone carrying this TCR beta chain appeared many times. TCRdb ran MiXCR on the reads and lists one entry per CDR3 protein. The sample includes approximately 500,000 distinct CDR3 sequences, more than 15% seen only once; the top ten take under 30%. The sample belongs to a study of T cell repertoires in cytomegalovirus infection. Looked up from germline, CDR1 is SGHKS and CDR2 is YYEKEE (reference sequence). The germline V and J ends were trimmed by 4 bases and 6 bases, with 27 bases remaining between them. CDR3 length: 18 amino acids. The receptor was derived from a human donor in good health (CMV status not recorded). Some clones in this sample may be carry-over from other donors' samples. Specimen: CD8+ T cells from PBMCs. The V gene is TRBV5-5, the J gene TRBJ2-3; the D gene could be TRBD1 or TRBD2 (7 bases each). As DNA, the CDR3 is TGTGCCAGCAGCGGGGACGCGGGGGACAGATGGAACCGCGATACGCAGTATTTT. It codes for CASSGDAGDRWNRDTQYF.